This TCR beta chain was documented in a study of identical twins. Using its own MiXCR run on the 5' RACE reads, TCRdb lists one record per CDR3 protein. The sample holds 510,000 or so distinct CDR3 sequences, roughly 15% seen once. Every sampled donor was Caucasian and healthy. The CDR3 has 15 residues. Germline loops: CDR1 SGHAT, CDR2 FQNNGV. Trimming left V 1 base short and J 2 bases short, with 10 bases between. These same records also appear under a second study, on yellow fever vaccine responses in identical twins.

The sequenced sample consisted of CD4+ T cells sorted from blood. The genes are TRBV11-2 and TRBJ2-3; a possible D gene is TRBD2 (6 bases). This TCR was sampled from a woman between 18 and 29 years old in good health. CDR3: CASSLVGRNTDTQYF. The CDR3 region has the DNA TGTGCCAGCAGCTTAGTAGGGAGGAACACAGATACGCAGTATTTT.